Listed here are 6 T cell receptor beta chains from one sample, sequenced in a study of control samples from healthy donors and cancer patients. Some clones are missing from TCRdb's copy, which holds only in-frame ones; the method was immunoSEQ multiplex PCR. This sample yields 100,000 to 150,000 clones, of which about 90% are seen a single time; around 2% belongs to the top ten. The sample was blood. The receptor source for this set is a man in his late teens or twenties in good health.

This chain uses TRBV28 with TRBJ2-1; D unresolved. CDR1 is MDHEN, CDR2 SYDVKM, per germline. This CDR3 contains 11 residues. V shed 0 bases and J shed 8 bases, with 2 bases lying between them. The CDR3: CASSLWDEQFF. The CDR3 DNA reads as TGTGCCAGCAGTTTATGGGATGAGCAGTTCTTC.

This chain connects TRBV4-1 to TRBJ1-3; D call uncertain. Deletions cut 4 bases from V and 4 bases from J, with 11 bases between. The CDR3 spans 14 residues. Germline CDR1 reads MGHRA; CDR2 reads YSYEKL. CDR3 sequence reads: CASSPHKGGNTIYF. DNA of the CDR3: TGCGCCAGCAGCCCCCATAAGGGCGGAAACACCATATATTTT.

The chain employs TRBV19 and TRBJ1-1, with D perhaps matching TRBD1 (5 bases). Germline V gene data show CDR1 as LNHDA and CDR2 as SQIVND (reference sequence). V dropped 5 bases and J dropped 8 bases, with 15 bases sitting between them. The CDR3 totals 13 residues. The CDR3 sequence is CASSSGSGPEAFF. The DNA of the CDR3 is TGTGCCAGTAGTTCAGGGAGTGGCCCGGAAGCTTTCTTT.

The genes are TRBV6-2 or TRBV6-3 and TRBJ1-5; a possible D gene is TRBD1 (5 bases). Germline assignment: CDR1 MNHEY and CDR2 SVGEGT. The CDR3 totals 14 residues. V was shortened by 6 bases and J by 4 bases, with 13 bases between the two germline ends. The CDR3 here is CASSPRGVNQPQHF. The CDR3 bases are TGTGCCAGCAGCCCCCGGGGGGTTAATCAGCCCCAGCATTTT.

The chain is built from TRBV9 and TRBJ2-1, with D hard to call. The CDR3 spans 13 residues. The germline V gene encodes CDR1 SGDLS and CDR2 YYNGEE. V shed 2 bases and J shed 7 bases, with 10 bases lying between them. In DNA, the CDR3 is TGTGCCAGCAGCGTTCTACAGCGTAATGAGCAGTTCTTC. This sequence encodes CASSVLQRNEQFF.

This chain joins TRBV29-1 and TRBJ2-7; D perhaps matches TRBD1 (5 bases). Deletions cut 1 base from V and 2 bases from J, with 9 bases between. Germline V gives CDR1 SQVTM, CDR2 ANQGSEA. This CDR3 has 13 amino acids. Here the CDR3 reads CSVEGGLTYEQYF. CDR3 DNA sequence: TGCAGCGTTGAAGGGGGCCTCACCTACGAGCAGTACTTC.